This TCR beta chain is drawn from a study of monozygotic twins with inflammatory bowel disease. In regard to this clonotype: Its antigen is undetermined.

Each donor had 2.5 ml of blood drawn. Broader study findings: A reduction in TCRbeta diversity (inverse Simpson) was seen in IBD patients relative to healthy co-twins. Cells of different T cell subtypes could not be told apart.

Template switching introduced UMIs that contain a 6-nucleotide sample barcode. TCRdb re-called the 5' RACE reads; one entry per CDR3 protein, DNA not given. The sample totals approximately 400,000 distinct CDR3 sequences; its top ten clones hold 2% to 3%. The receptor was derived from a human donor with ulcerative colitis or Crohn's disease, or a healthy co-twin of an affected twin (not recorded which). The specimen was blood.

CDR3 region: CAWSVIGYTYEQYF. This chain links TRBV30 with TRBJ2-7. CDR3 length: 14 residues. Germline CDR1 reads GTSNPN; CDR2 reads SVGIG (reference sequence).